This T cell receptor beta chain originates from a study of CD8 T cells in Susac syndrome. The study, taken as a whole, reports: The authors acknowledged that their TCR sequencing and HLA analysis involved a relatively small number of individuals.

To note about this clonotype: Its specificity is unknown.

The V segment lost 4 bases and the J segment 7 bases; nucleotides outside the gene matches: 9. Germline V CDR1 and CDR2: SGHRS, YFSETQ. The CDR3 is 17 residues long. Sequencing of TCR beta was undertaken in CD8+ and CD4+ T cells derived from blood. The diagnostic criteria were recently defined, and patients with Susac syndrome met them for definite or probable disease. The RNA input was roughly 0.45 to 1 ug, and it was reverse transcribed with random hexamers. In TCRdb, the immunoSEQ multiplex PCR reads were re-called with MiXCR into one record per CDR3 protein. The table has approximately 190,000 distinct CDR3 sequences, 95% seen once.

The V call is TRBV5-1, the J call TRBJ2-1, with 15 bases aligning to TRBD2. This TCR was recovered from a human donor with Susac syndrome. The sample taken for sequencing was CD4+ T cells from PBMCs. CDR3 DNA sequence: TGCGCCAGCAGCCGAGAGCCAGGACTAGCGGGGGGGAATGAGCAGTTCTTC. Residues: CASSREPGLAGGNEQFF.